This T cell receptor beta chain is drawn from a study of blood T cell repertoires in COVID-19. At the level of the study: Spain, Italy and the United States supplied samples that represented acute and convalescent COVID-19. In each case, the material was cDNA or gDNA derived from T cells, B-cell-depleted T cells, or PBMCs.

Germline V gene lookup returns CDR1 SGHTA and CDR2 FQGTGA. The CDR3 spans 16 residues. Trimming removed 5 bases from V and 4 bases from J; junction bases left unmatched: 9. In the study's own analysis: Counts of nucleated cells, estimated from reference gene primer amplification, were obtained. The protocol was immunoSEQ multiplex PCR, while the TCRdb copy is restricted to in-frame clones and leaves out a portion. V and J calls and clone size are those listed in that table; D and trimming were worked out from the DNA. The sample holds some 82,000 clones; 91% are singletons and the top ten take 1.9%. Sequencing was carried out using peripheral blood. The gene calls are TRBV7-3 and TRBJ2-1; the match to TRBD1 covers 9 bases. This TCR was recovered from a woman aged 45-65 years in a cohort sampled during active COVID-19. The CDR3 sequence: CASSLPGQGPYNEQFF. In nucleotides, the CDR3 is TGTGCCAGCAGCCTCCCGGGACAGGGCCCTTACAATGAGCAGTTCTTC.